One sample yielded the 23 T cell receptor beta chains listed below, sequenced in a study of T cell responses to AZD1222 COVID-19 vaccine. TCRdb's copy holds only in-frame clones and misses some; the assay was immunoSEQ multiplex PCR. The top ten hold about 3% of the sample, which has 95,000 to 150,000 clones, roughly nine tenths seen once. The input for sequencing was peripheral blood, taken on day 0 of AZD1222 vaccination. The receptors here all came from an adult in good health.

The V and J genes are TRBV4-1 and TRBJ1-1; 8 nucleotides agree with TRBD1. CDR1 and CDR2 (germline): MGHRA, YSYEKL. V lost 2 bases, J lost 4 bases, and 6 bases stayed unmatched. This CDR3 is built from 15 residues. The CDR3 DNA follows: TGCGCCAGCAGCCAAACGACAGGGGTGTTCACTGAAGCTTTCTTT. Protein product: CASSQTTGVFTEAFF.

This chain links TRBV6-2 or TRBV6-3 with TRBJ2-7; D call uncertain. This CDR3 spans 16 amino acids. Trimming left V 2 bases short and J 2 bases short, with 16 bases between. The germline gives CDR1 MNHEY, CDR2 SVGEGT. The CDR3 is CASSYALSRLTYEQYF. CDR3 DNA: TGTGCCAGCAGTTACGCTCTATCACGCTTAACCTACGAGCAGTACTTC.

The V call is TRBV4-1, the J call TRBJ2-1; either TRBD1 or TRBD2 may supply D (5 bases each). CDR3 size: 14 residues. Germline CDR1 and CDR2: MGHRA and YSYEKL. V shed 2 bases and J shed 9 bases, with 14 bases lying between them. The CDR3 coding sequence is TGCGCCAGCAGCCAAATCCAGGGTGGGACTGAGCAGTTCTTC. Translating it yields CASSQIQGGTEQFF.

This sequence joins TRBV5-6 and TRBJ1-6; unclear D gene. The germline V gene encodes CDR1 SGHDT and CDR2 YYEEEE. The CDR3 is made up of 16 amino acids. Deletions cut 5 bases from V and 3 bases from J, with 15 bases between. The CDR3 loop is CASSPPGGDYNSPLHF. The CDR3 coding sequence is TGTGCCAGCAGTCCTCCCGGCGGAGACTATAATTCACCCCTCCACTTT.

The DNA for the CDR3 is TGTGCCGAGCAGGGCTCAGGCTATGGCTACACCTTC. This encodes CAEQGSGYGYTF. J is TRBJ1-2 and V is TRBV2; perhaps TRBD1 as D (5 bases). Trimming removed 11 bases at V and 4 bases at J, with 14 bases between. Germline V CDR1 and CDR2: SNHLY, FYNNEI. CDR3 length equals 12 residues.

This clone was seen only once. The CDR3 nucleotides are TGTGCCTCCAGGGGGCGTCGGACCGGGGAGCTGTTTTTT. Translated, it gives CASRGRRTGELFF. The chain couples TRBV30 to TRBJ2-2; 8 bases are a match to TRBD1. The trim removed 7 bases at V and 5 bases at J, leaving 6 bases unmatched. Germline CDR1 and CDR2: GTSNPN and SVGIG (reference sequence). The CDR3 has 13 amino acids.

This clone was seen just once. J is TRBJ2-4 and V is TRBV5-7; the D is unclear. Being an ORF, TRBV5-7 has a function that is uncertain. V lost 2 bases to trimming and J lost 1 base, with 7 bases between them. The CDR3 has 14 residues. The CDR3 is CASSFHRAKNIQYF. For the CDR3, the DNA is TGTGCCAGCAGCTTCCATAGGGCCAAAAACATTCAGTACTTC.

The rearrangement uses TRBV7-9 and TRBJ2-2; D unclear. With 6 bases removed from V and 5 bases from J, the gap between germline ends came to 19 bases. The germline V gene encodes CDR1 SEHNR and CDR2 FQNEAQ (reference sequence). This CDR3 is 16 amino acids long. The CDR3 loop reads CASSQDTGESTGELFF. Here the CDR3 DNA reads TGTGCCAGCAGTCAAGACACGGGTGAATCGACCGGGGAGCTGTTTTTT.

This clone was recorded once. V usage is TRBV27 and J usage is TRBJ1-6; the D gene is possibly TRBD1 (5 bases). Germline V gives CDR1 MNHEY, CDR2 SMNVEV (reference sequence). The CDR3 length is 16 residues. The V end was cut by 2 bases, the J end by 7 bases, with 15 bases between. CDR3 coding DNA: TGTGCCAGCAGTTTAATCTCACGTAGGGGAAATTCACCCCTCCACTTT. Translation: CASSLISRRGNSPLHF.

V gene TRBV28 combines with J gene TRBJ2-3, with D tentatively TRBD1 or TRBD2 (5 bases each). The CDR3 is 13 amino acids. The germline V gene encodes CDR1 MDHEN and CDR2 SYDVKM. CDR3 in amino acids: CAFSRDPTDTQYF. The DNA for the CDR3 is TGTGCTTTTTCCCGGGACCCCACAGATACGCAGTATTTT. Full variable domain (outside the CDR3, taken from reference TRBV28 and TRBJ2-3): DVKVTQSSRYLVKRTGEKVFLECVQDMDHENMFWYRQDPGLGLRLIYFSYDVKMKEKGDIPEGYSVSREKKERFSLILESASTNQTSMYLCAFSRDPTDTQYFGPGTRLTVL.

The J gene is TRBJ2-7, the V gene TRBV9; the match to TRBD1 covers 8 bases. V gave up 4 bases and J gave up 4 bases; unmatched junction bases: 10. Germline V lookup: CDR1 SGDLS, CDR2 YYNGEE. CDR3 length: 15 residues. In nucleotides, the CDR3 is TGTGCCAGCAGCCCCCGGGGACAGGCGGTTTACGAGCAGTACTTC. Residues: CASSPRGQAVYEQYF.

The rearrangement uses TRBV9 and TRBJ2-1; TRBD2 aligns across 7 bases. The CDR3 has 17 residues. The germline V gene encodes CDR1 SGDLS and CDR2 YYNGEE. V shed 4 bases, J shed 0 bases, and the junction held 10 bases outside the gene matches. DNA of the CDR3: TGTGCCAGCAGCCCCAAGACTAGCTGGTACTCCTACAATGAGCAGTTCTTC. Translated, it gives CASSPKTSWYSYNEQFF.

CDR3 sequence (DNA): TGTGCCAGCAGCGGGAGCCCACGGGCTGGGAATTCACCCCTCCACTTT. Translation: CASSGSPRAGNSPLHF. V and J are TRBV9 and TRBJ1-6; D gene uncertain. The CDR3 is 16 amino acids. V was shortened by 3 bases and J by 7 bases, with 17 bases between the two germline ends. Looked up from germline, CDR1 is SGDLS and CDR2 is YYNGEE.

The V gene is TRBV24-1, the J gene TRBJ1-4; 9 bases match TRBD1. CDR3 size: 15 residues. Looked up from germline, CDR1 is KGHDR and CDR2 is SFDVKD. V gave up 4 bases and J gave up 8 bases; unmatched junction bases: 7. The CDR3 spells CATSDPGTGNEKLFF. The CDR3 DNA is TGTGCCACCAGTGACCCGGGGACAGGGAACGAAAAACTGTTTTTT.

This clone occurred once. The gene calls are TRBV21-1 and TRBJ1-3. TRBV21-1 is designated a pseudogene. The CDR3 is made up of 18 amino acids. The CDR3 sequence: CASSKIPDSSPSGNTIYF. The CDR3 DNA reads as TGTGCCAGCAGCAAAATCCCGGATAGTAGCCCCTCTGGAAACACCATATATTTT.

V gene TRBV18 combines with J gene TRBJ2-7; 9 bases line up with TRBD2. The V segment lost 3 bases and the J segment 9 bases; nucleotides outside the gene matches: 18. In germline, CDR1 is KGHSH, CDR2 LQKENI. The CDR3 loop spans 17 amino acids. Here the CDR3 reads CASSPGQNPGLALGQYF. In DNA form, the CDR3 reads TGTGCCAGCTCACCGGGACAGAACCCGGGACTAGCATTGGGGCAGTACTTC.

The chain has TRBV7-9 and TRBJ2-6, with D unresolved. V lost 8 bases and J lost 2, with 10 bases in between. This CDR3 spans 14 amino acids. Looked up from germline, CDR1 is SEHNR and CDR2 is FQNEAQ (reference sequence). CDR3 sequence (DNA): TGTGCCAGCCCCCCGCGCGCTGGGGCCAACGTCCTGACTTTC. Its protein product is CASPPRAGANVLTF.

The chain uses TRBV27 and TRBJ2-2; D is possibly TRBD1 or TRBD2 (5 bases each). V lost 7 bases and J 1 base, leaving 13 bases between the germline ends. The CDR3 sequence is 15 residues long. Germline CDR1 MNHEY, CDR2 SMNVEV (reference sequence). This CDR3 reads CASTRGVLNTGELFF. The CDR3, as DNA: TGTGCCAGCACCCGGGGCGTTCTGAACACCGGGGAGCTGTTTTTT.

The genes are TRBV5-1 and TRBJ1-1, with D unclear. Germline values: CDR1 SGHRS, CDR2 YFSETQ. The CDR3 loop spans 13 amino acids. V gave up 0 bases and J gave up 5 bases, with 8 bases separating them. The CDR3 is CASSLDPSTEAFF. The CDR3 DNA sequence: TGCGCCAGCAGCTTGGACCCCTCGACTGAAGCTTTCTTT.

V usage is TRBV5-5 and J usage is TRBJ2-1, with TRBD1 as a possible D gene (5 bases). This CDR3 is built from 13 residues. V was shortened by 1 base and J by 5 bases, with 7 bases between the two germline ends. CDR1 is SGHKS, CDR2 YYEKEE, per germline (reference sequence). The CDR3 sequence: CASSLLGHNEQFF. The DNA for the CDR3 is TGTGCCAGCAGCTTGTTGGGGCACAATGAGCAGTTCTTC.

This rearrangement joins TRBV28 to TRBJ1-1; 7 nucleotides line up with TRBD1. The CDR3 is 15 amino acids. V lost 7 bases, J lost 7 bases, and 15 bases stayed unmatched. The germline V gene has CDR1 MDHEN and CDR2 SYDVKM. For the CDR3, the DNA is TGTGCCAGCACCCCGACAGGGAGGTCGGTCGGTGAAGCTTTCTTT. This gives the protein CASTPTGRSVGEAFF.

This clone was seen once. CDR3 sequence: CASSETGTVPYEQYF. The CDR3, as DNA: TGTGCCAGCAGTGAAACCGGGACTGTACCCTACGAGCAGTACTTC. The chain uses TRBV6-1 and TRBJ2-7; tentative D call: TRBD2 (6 bases). The CDR3 is 15 residues long. Germline V gives CDR1 MNHNS, CDR2 SASEGT. The ends were cut back, 2 bases at V and 2 bases at J, with 13 bases in the middle.

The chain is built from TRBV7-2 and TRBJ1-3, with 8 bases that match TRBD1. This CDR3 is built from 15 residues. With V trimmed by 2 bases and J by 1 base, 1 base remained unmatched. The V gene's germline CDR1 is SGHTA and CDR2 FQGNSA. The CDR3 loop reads CASSLTGGSGNTIYF. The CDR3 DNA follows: TGTGCCAGCAGCTTAACAGGGGGGTCTGGAAACACCATATATTTT.